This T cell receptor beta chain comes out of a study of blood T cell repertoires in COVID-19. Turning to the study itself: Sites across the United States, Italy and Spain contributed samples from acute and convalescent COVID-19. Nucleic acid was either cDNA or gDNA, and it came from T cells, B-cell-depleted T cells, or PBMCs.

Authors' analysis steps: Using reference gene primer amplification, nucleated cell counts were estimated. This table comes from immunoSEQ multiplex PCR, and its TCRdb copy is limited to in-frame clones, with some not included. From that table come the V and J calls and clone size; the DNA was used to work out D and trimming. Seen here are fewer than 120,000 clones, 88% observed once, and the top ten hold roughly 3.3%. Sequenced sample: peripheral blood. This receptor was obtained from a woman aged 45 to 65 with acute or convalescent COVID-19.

CDR3 in amino acids: CAISGQINQPQHF. The CDR3 region has the DNA TGTGCCATCTCGGGACAGATCAATCAGCCCCAGCATTTT. The gene calls are TRBV10-3 and TRBJ1-5; 7 bases match TRBD1. There are 13 residues in the CDR3. Per germline, CDR1 ENHRY and CDR2 SYGVKD. V was pared by 8 bases and J by 3 bases, with 4 bases of the junction left unmatched.